The 10 T cell receptor beta chains below were found in one sample sequenced in a study of T cell changes during pregnancy in multiple sclerosis. Generated by immunoSEQ multiplex PCR, the TCRdb table keeps only in-frame clones and is missing some. Of 100,000 or so clones in the sample, 85% to 95% were seen once. This material consisted of peripheral blood, taken in the second trimester of pregnancy. The origin of the receptors is a female donor with multiple sclerosis, enrolled in a pregnancy study.

DNA for the CDR3: TGTGCCAGCAGCCGACCCGGGACAGGGCGCTCTGGGGCCAACGTCCTGACTTTC. Its protein product is CASSRPGTGRSGANVLTF. The rearrangement joins TRBV4-2 to TRBJ2-6; 9 bases agree with TRBD1. CDR1 is LGHNA, CDR2 YNFKEQ, per germline. This CDR3 has 18 amino acids. V shed 4 bases, J shed 0 bases, and the junction held 7 bases outside the gene matches.

This chain links TRBV5-4 with TRBJ1-2, with 9 bases fitting TRBD1. The CDR3 extends over 15 amino acids. Trimming removed 4 bases from V and 3 bases from J; junction bases left unmatched: 7. Germline CDR1 SGHNT, CDR2 YYREEE (reference sequence). CDR3 amino acids: CASSPRTGVDYGYTF. Here the CDR3 DNA reads TGTGCCAGCAGCCCGCGGACAGGGGTTGACTATGGCTACACCTTC.

J is TRBJ1-1 and V is TRBV5-1; 9 bases fit TRBD1. CDR3 size: 15 residues. In germline, CDR1 is SGHRS, CDR2 YFSETQ. V shed 6 bases, J shed 3 bases, and the junction held 9 bases outside the gene matches. In DNA form, the CDR3 reads TGCGCCAGCACCACAGGGGGCCTGGGGGACACTGAAGCTTTCTTT. Translation: CASTTGGLGDTEAFF.

V usage is TRBV5-1 and J usage is TRBJ2-3; 8 positions match TRBD2. J was trimmed by 2 bases and V by 3 bases; bases with no gene match: 8. The CDR3 covers 16 residues. The germline CDR1 and CDR2 sequences are SGHRS and YFSETQ. CDR3 residues: CASSWYREGFTDTQYF. CDR3 coding DNA: TGCGCCAGCAGCTGGTATCGGGAGGGATTCACAGATACGCAGTATTTT.

The chain joins TRBV9 to TRBJ2-7; 7 bases agree with TRBD1. This CDR3 contains 15 residues. Germline CDR1 and CDR2: SGDLS and YYNGEE. V gave up 2 bases and J gave up 4 bases; unmatched junction bases: 9. The CDR3 DNA reads as TGTGCCAGCAGCGTCGGGACAGATCCCTTTTACGAGCAGTACTTC. It translates to CASSVGTDPFYEQYF.

The rearrangement links TRBV5-1 to TRBJ2-1; D remains unclear. Germline values: CDR1 SGHRS, CDR2 YFSETQ. The CDR3 totals 11 residues. Trimming removed 3 bases from V and 9 bases from J, with 7 bases in between. The CDR3 here is CASSYIGEQFF. The CDR3, as DNA: TGCGCCAGCAGCTATATCGGTGAGCAGTTCTTC.

This clone was observed a handful of times. V is TRBV5-5 and J is TRBJ1-1; D call uncertain. The germline gives CDR1 SGHKS, CDR2 YYEKEE (reference sequence). The CDR3 has 14 residues. Trimming left V 2 bases short and J 1 base short, with 9 bases between. The DNA for the CDR3 is TGTGCCAGCAGCTTTGGCCAGAAGAACACTGAAGCTTTCTTT. It encodes CASSFGQKNTEAFF.

The chain links TRBV18 to TRBJ1-2; 7 nucleotides align to TRBD1. V dropped 3 bases and J dropped 8; count of bases not matched to a gene: 12. The CDR3 runs 15 residues. The germline V gene encodes CDR1 KGHSH and CDR2 LQKENI. For the CDR3, the DNA is TGTGCCAGCTCACCGGGAGGAGGGGGCCTTGGAGGCTACACCTTC. This encodes CASSPGGGGLGGYTF.

This clone has just one count. The CDR3 sequence: CASRTSASYNEQFF. The CDR3 nucleotides are TGCGCCAGCAGGACTAGCGCCTCCTACAATGAGCAGTTCTTC. The chain employs TRBV5-1 and TRBJ2-1; 8 bases line up with TRBD2. Germline CDR1 reads SGHRS; CDR2 reads YFSETQ. The CDR3 is made up of 14 amino acids. V lost 5 bases and J lost 0; bases outside the gene matches: 1.

The gene calls are TRBV7-9 and TRBJ1-2; possibly TRBD1 for D (5 bases). This CDR3 contains 14 residues. The germline V gene encodes CDR1 SEHNR and CDR2 FQNEAQ (reference sequence). Trimming pared 3 bases from V and 4 bases from J, leaving 12 bases between. The CDR3 spells CASSFRAGSYGYTF. The CDR3 DNA is TGTGCCAGCAGCTTCAGGGCCGGTTCCTATGGCTACACCTTC.